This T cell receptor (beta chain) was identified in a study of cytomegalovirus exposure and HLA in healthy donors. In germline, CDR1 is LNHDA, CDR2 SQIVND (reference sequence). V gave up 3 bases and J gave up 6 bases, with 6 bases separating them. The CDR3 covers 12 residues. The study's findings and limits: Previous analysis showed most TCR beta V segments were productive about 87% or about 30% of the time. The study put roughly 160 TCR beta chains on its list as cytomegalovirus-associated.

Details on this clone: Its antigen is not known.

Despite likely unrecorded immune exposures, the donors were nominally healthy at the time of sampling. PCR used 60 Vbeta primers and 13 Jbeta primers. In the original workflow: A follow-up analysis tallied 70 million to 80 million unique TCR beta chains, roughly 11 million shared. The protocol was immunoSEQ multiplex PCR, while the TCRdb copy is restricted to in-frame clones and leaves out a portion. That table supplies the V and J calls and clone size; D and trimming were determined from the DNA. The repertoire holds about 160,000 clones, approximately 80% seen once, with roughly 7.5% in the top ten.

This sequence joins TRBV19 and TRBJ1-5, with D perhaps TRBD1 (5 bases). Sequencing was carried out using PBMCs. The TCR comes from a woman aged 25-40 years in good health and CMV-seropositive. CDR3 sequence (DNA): TGTGCCAGTAGTATGGGGCGTCAGCCCCAGCATTTT. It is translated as CASSMGRQPQHF.